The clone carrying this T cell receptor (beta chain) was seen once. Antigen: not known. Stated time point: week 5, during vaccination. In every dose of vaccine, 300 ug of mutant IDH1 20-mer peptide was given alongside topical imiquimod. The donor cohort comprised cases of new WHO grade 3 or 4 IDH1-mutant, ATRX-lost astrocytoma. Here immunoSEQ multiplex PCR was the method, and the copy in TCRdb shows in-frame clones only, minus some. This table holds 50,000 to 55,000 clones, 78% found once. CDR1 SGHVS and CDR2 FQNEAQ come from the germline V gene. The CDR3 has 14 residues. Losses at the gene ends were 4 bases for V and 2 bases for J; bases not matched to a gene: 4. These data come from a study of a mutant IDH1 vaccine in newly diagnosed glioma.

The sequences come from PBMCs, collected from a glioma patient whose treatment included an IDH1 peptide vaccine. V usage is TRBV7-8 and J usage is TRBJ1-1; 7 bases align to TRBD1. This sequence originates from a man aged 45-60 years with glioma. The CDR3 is CASSSGQTNTEAFF. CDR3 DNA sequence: TGTGCCAGCAGCTCGGGACAGACCAACACTGAAGCTTTCTTT. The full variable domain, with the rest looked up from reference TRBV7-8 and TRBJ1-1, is GAGVSQSPRYKVAKRGQDVALRCDPISGHVSLFWYQQALGQGPEFLTYFQNEAQLDKSGLPSDRFFAERPEGSVSTLKIQRTQQEDSAVYLCASSSGQTNTEAFFGQGTRLTVV.